This T cell receptor (beta chain) was found in a study of T cells after yellow fever vaccination. The wider study: The fractions with low cell numbers were processed using SMART-Seq v4 Ultra Low Input. Study-wide points: Abundant clonotypes from the bulk population could contaminate FACS-sorted repertoires. Weaker overall, the secondary response nonetheless peaked faster (day 5 versus 15).

Per the germline V gene, CDR1 is SGDLS and CDR2 is YYNGEE. J gave up 5 bases and V 2 bases, and 5 bases lay outside the gene matches. The CDR3 is 14 amino acids. This clonotype was found many times. Its antigen is unknown. TCRdb passed the 5' RACE reads through MiXCR, listing each CDR3 protein once. Of 450,000 to 650,000 distinct CDR3 sequences listed, approximately 13% were seen once; the top ten hold over 12%. This chain links TRBV9 with TRBJ2-7, with 9 bases lining up with TRBD1. This receptor was obtained from a man aged 25 to 40 who received the YFV17D yellow fever vaccine. Sequencing used PBMCs, obtained on the day of the yellow fever booster vaccination. This CDR3 reads CASSVKDRGNEQYF. The CDR3 DNA follows: TGTGCCAGCAGCGTGAAGGACAGGGGTAACGAGCAGTACTTC.